This is a list of T cell receptor beta chains from one sample in a study of blood T cell repertoires in COVID-19. Clones were sequenced by immunoSEQ multiplex PCR, and TCRdb holds only the in-frame ones, with some missing. The sample includes about 210,000 clones, roughly 85% of them seen just once. Sequenced: peripheral blood. Receptors were obtained from a woman in her seventies with COVID-19, enrolled during active disease. The CDR3 runs from the conserved cysteine through the conserved F or W.

V	J	CDR3
TRBV2	TRBJ2-1	CASSEWGTAINNEQFF
TRBV7-3	TRBJ1-6	CASSLQGQGYSPLHF
TRBV6-1	TRBJ1-2	CASSVIPRTGNYGYTF
TRBV12-3/TRBV12-4	TRBJ1-2	CASSQGDYGYTF
TRBV29-1	TRBJ1-5	CSVGQGNQPQHF
TRBV9	TRBJ2-7	CASSVAGQTYEQYF
TRBV10-2	TRBJ1-5	CASRPAGDNQPQHF
TRBV6-2/TRBV6-3	TRBJ2-3	CASSFPLPISGSGDTQYF
TRBV7-2	TRBJ2-2	CASSSRLAGHTGELFF
TRBV27	TRBJ2-7	CASSSQGHPSSYEQYF
TRBV15	TRBJ2-7	CATSRDRGEQYF
TRBV5-1	TRBJ2-7	CASRHGTSGRGPEQYF
TRBV19	TRBJ1-2	CASNLLGQGVTNYGYTF
TRBV29-1	TRBJ1-2	CSVGDSNYGYTF
TRBV14	TRBJ1-2	CASSQVGQAVYGYTF
TRBV7-2	TRBJ1-3	CASSLALTGFRNTIYF
TRBV18	TRBJ2-3	CASSPAGDSTDTQYF
TRBV6-2/TRBV6-3	TRBJ2-5	CASSSGLAGGKQETQYF
TRBV19	TRBJ2-2	CASSGTWGTGELFF
TRBV6-5	TRBJ2-3	CASSYSTGGQYHTQYF
TRBV6-5	TRBJ1-2	CASNNSGGGGDGYTF
TRBV19	TRBJ2-1	CASSPVMIAGYNEQFF
TRBV9	TRBJ1-3	CASSVSVSDSGNTIYF
TRBV5-6	TRBJ2-7	CASSEGLASSSYEQYF
TRBV5-4	TRBJ2-1	CASSLAGASGYNEQFF
TRBV15	TRBJ1-2	CATSRVTQGAGYTF
TRBV4-2	TRBJ2-2	CASSQGPQGWAGELFF
TRBV3-1/TRBV3-2	TRBJ2-7	CASSQVAYAYEQYF
TRBV29-1	TRBJ1-1	CSVDKGTGRNTEAFF
TRBV5-6	TRBJ2-1	CASSLVGRGASYNEQFF
TRBV5-1	TRBJ1-1	CASSLGRLAGSNTEAFF
TRBV25-1	TRBJ1-1	CASRGTGGTEAFF
TRBV15	TRBJ1-2	CATSRGGEGNYGYTF
TRBV11-2	TRBJ1-1	CASSRWLGQTNTEAFF
TRBV15	TRBJ2-6	CATREKGQSNSGANVLTF
TRBV5-1	TRBJ2-1	CASSFPGQGYNEQFF
TRBV29-1	TRBJ2-3	CSVEPSGGTDTQYF
TRBV4-2	TRBJ2-1	CASSQQAETWDEQFF
TRBV2	TRBJ2-5	CASKRSTAQETQYF
TRBV7-8	TRBJ2-7	CASSFRLARSSYEQYF
TRBV7-7	TRBJ2-3	CASSPLAGPRGDTQYF
TRBV4-2	TRBJ1-6	CASSQDSASSYNSPLHF
TRBV25-1	TRBJ2-1	CASSEYGRGKNEQFF
TRBV2	TRBJ2-2	CASNGLAGAIGELFF
TRBV9	TRBJ1-3	CASSVVQGLSGNTIYF
TRBV19	TRBJ1-1	CASMGGDTEAFF
TRBV9	TRBJ1-2	CASSKGLDYGYTF